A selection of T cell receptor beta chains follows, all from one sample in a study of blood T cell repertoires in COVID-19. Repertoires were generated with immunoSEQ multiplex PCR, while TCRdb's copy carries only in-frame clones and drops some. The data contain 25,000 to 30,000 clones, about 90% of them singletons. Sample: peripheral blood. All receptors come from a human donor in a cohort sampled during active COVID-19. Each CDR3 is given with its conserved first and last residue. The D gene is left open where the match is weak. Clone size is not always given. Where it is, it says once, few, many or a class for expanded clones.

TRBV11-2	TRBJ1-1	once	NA	CASSGNRDTEAFF	TGTGCCAGCAGCGGTAACAGGGACACTGAAGCTTTCTTT
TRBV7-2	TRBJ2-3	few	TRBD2	CASSLVGLLTNTDTQYF	TGTGCCAGCAGCTTAGTGGGACTACTGACAAACACAGATACGCAGTATTTT
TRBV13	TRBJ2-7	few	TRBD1	CASSLGGTGFEQYF	TGTGCCAGCAGCTTAGGCGGGACAGGGTTCGAGCAGTACTTC
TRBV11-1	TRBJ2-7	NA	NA	CASSLGVGSSYEQYF	TGTGCCAGCAGCTTAGGCGTCGGGAGCTCCTACGAGCAGTACTTC
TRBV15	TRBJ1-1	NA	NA	CATSRDYSYTEAFF	TGTGCCACCAGCAGGGACTACAGTTACACTGAAGCTTTCTTT
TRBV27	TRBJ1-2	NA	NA	CASRQFGTDNRGGYTF	TGTGCCAGCAGACAATTCGGTACCGACAATAGGGGTGGCTACACCTTC
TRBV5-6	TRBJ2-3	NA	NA	CASSLEGGETDTQYF	TGTGCCAGCAGCTTGGAAGGGGGAGAGACGGATACGCAGTATTTT
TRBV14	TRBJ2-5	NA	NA	CASSQAIDSRQETQYF	TGTGCCAGCAGCCAAGCGATCGACAGTCGCCAAGAGACCCAGTACTTC
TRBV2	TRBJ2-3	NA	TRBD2	CASSDSLTSGVSTDTQYF	TGTGCCAGCAGTGACTCCTTAACTAGCGGGGTTAGCACAGATACGCAGTATTTT
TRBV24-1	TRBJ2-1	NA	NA	CATSDLLAGDSVNEQFF	TGTGCCACCAGTGATTTGCTGGCTGGAGACAGTGTGAATGAGCAGTTCTTC
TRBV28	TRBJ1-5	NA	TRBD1	CASSFRGPMTGGNQPQHF	TGTGCCAGCAGTTTCAGGGGCCCGATGACAGGGGGCAATCAGCCCCAGCATTTT
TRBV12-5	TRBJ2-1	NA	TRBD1	CASGETGGRDEQFF	TGTGCTAGTGGAGAGACAGGGGGAAGAGATGAGCAGTTCTTC
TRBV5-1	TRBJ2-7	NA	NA	CASSVLAESSYEQYF	TGCGCCAGCAGTGTTTTAGCGGAGAGCTCCTACGAGCAGTACTTC
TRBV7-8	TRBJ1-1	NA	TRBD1	CASSPGQGFPSRADTEAFF	TGTGCCAGCAGCCCGGGACAGGGATTCCCATCCCGAGCGGACACTGAAGCTTTCTTT
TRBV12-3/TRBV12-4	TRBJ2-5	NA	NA	CASRGTGPETQYF	TGTGCCAGCAGGGGAACAGGGCCAGAGACCCAGTACTTC
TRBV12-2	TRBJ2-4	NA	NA	CASRSGTGPFTKNIQYF	TGTGCAAGTCGCTCCGGGACAGGGCCTTTTACCAAAAACATTCAGTACTTC
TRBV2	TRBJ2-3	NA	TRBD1	CASGGLPGGDTQYF	TGTGCCAGCGGGGGTTTGCCAGGGGGAGATACGCAGTATTTT
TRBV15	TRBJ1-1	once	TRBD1	CATSRARGRTEAFF	TGTGCCACCAGCCGTGCCAGGGGGCGAACTGAAGCTTTCTTT
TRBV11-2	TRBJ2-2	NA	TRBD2	CASSLDGSRTSRNTGELFF	TGTGCCAGCAGCTTAGATGGGTCTCGGACTAGCAGAAACACCGGGGAGCTGTTTTTT
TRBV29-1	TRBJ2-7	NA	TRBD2	CSVTSGSYEQYF	TGCAGCGTTACTAGCGGTTCCTACGAGCAGTACTTC
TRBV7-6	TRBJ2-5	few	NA	CASSLGSGGFVETQYF	TGTGCCAGCAGCTTAGGTAGCGGTGGGTTCGTCGAGACCCAGTACTTC
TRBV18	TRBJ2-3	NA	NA	CASSPSRDSAGTQYF	TGTGCCAGCTCACCGAGCAGGGACTCAGCTGGTACGCAGTATTTT
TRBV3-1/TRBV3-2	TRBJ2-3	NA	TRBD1	CASSQTGTGTDTQYF	TGTGCCAGCAGCCAAACCGGGACAGGCACAGATACGCAGTATTTT
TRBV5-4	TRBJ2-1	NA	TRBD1	CASSLGKQGWDEQFF	TGTGCCAGCAGCTTGGGGAAACAGGGGTGGGATGAGCAGTTCTTC
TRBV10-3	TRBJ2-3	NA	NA	CATQGLSSTDTQYF	TGTGCCACGCAGGGGCTTTCTAGCACAGATACGCAGTATTTT
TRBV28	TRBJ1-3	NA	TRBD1	CASRSGGNGNTIYF	TGTGCCAGCAGGTCAGGGGGCAACGGAAACACCATATATTTT
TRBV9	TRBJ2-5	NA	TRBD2	CASSRTSGLQETQYF	TGTGCCAGCAGTCGGACTAGCGGGCTACAAGAGACCCAGTACTTC
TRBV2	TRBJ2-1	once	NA	CASSIGAGGANEQFF	TGTGCCAGCTCTATTGGGGCTGGAGGGGCCAATGAGCAGTTCTTC
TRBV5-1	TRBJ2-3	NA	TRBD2	CASSPGTSTSDTQYF	TGCGCCAGCAGTCCCGGGACTAGCACCTCAGATACGCAGTATTTT
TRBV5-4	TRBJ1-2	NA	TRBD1	CASSRTGVYGYTF	TGTGCCAGCAGCCGGACAGGGGTGTATGGCTACACCTTC
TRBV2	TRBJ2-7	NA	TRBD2	CASSETIAGAGEQYF	TGTGCCAGCAGTGAAACAATAGCGGGAGCTGGCGAGCAGTACTTC
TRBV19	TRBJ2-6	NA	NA	CASSPAGANVLTF	TGTGCCAGTAGTCCCGCTGGGGCCAACGTCCTGACTTTC
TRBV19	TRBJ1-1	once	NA	CASSIASNTEAFF	TGTGCCAGTAGTATAGCATCGAACACTGAAGCTTTCTTT
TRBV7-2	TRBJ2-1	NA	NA	CASSIQANEQFF	TGTGCCAGCAGCATACAGGCCAATGAGCAGTTCTTC
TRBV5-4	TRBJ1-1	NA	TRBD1	CASSRTGGLNTEAFF	TGTGCCAGCAGCAGAACAGGGGGCCTGAACACTGAAGCTTTCTTT
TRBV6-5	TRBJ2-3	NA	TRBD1	CASQGGPSTDTQYF	TGTGCCAGCCAAGGGGGCCCTAGCACAGATACGCAGTATTTT
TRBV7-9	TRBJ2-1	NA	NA	CACLLAGNNEQFF	TGTGCCTGTCTCCTTGCGGGCAACAATGAGCAGTTCTTC
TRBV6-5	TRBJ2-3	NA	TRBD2	CAIPGTSGTDTQYF	TGTGCCATTCCCGGGACTAGCGGCACAGATACGCAGTATTTT
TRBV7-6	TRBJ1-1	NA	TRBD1	CASSLRQGANTEAFF	TGTGCCAGCAGCCTCCGACAGGGGGCGAACACTGAAGCTTTCTTT
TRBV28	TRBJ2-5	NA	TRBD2	CASSGRSTSGRTRYQETQYF	TGTGCCAGCAGCGGACGATCGACTAGCGGGAGGACCCGATACCAAGAGACCCAGTACTTC
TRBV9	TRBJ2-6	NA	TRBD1	CASSAHRGLGANVLTF	TGTGCCAGCAGCGCCCACAGGGGGCTTGGGGCCAACGTCCTGACTTTC
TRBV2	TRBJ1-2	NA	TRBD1	CANQTGALTYGYTF	TGTGCCAATCAGACAGGGGCCCTTACCTATGGCTACACCTTC
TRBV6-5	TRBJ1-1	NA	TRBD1	CASSYGTANEAFF	TGTGCCAGCAGTTACGGGACAGCTAATGAAGCTTTCTTT
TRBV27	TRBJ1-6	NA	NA	CASSSEGPRAHLHF	TGTGCCAGCAGCTCGGAGGGACCCCGGGCCCACCTCCACTTT
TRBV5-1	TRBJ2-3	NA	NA	CASSPPLAYSTDTQYF	TGCGCCAGCAGCCCACCCCTAGCGTATAGCACAGATACGCAGTATTTT
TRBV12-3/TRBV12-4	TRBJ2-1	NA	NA	CASSSQGRNEQFF	TGTGCCAGCAGTTCCCAGGGTCGCAATGAGCAGTTCTTC
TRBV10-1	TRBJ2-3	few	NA	CASSGTRAGSTDTQYF	TGCGCCAGCAGTGGAACCAGGGCAGGGAGCACAGATACGCAGTATTTT
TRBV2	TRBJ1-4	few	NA	CASSDTGGSGEKLFF	TGTGCCAGCAGTGACACTGGGGGGTCGGGTGAAAAACTGTTTTTT
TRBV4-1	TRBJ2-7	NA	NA	CASSPQQGTAYEQYF	TGCGCCAGCAGCCCCCAACAGGGTACGGCTTACGAGCAGTACTTC
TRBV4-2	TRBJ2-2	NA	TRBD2	CASSQVSSGREDSGELFF	TGTGCCAGCAGCCAAGTTTCCAGCGGGAGAGAAGATTCCGGGGAGCTGTTTTTT
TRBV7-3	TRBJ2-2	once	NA	CASSLSGVDTGELFF	TGTGCCAGCAGCTTATCGGGGGTGGACACCGGGGAGCTGTTTTTT
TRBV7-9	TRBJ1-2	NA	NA	CASSPTGFPYGYTF	TGTGCCAGCAGCCCTACAGGGTTCCCCTATGGCTACACCTTC
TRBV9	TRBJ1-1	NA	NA	CASSVEGDTEAFF	TGTGCCAGCAGCGTAGAAGGGGACACTGAAGCTTTCTTT
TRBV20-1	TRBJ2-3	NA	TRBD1	CSASRDRGSAQYF	TGCAGTGCTAGTCGCGACAGGGGAAGCGCGCAGTATTTT